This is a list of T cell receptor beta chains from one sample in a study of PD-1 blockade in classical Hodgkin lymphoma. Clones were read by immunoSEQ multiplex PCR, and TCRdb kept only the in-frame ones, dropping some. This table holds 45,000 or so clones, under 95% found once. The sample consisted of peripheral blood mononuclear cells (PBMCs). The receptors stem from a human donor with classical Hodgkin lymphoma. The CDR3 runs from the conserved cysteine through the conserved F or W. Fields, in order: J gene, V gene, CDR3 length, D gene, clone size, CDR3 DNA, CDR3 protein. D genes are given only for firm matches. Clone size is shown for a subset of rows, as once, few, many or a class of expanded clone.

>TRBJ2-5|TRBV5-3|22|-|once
TGTGCCAGAAGCTTGCTCTGCCCGACTTTCAGAGCGGAGTGTGGCAAGAGAGAGACCCAGTACTTC
CARSLLCPTFRAECGKRETQYF
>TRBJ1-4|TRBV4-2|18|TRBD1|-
TGTGCCAGCAGCCATACGTTGACAGGGGTTGGGGCTAATGAAAAACTGTTTTTT
CASSHTLTGVGANEKLFF
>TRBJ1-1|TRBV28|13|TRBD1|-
TGTGCCAGCAGGTCACAGGGGGGGACTGAAGCTTTCTTT
CASRSQGGTEAFF
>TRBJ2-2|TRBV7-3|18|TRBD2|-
TGTGCCAGCAGCCTAGGACTAGCGGGAGGGGTGAATACCGGGGAGCTGTTTTTT
CASSLGLAGGVNTGELFF
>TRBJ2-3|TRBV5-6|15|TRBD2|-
TGTGCCAGCGGTTTTCAGGGACTAGCGACAGATACGCAGTATTTT
CASGFQGLATDTQYF
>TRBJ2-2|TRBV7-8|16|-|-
TGTGCCAGCAGCTCCCTTTACGGGAGTAACACCGGGGAGCTGTTTTTT
CASSSLYGSNTGELFF
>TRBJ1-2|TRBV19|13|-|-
TGTGCCAGTTCCTGGGGTAATGGTATGGGCTACACCTTC
CASSWGNGMGYTF
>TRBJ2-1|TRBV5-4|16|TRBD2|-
TGTGCCAGCAGCCCAGCCGGGGGGAGCTCCTACAATGAGCAGTTCTTC
CASSPAGGSSYNEQFF
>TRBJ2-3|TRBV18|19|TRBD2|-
TGTGCCAGCTCACCGTGGCGGGGCGGGAGGAGCAGCACCACAGATACGCAGTATTTT
CASSPWRGGRSSTTDTQYF
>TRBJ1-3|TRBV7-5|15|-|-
TGTGCCAGCAGCTTCCCCACCCACTCTGGAAACACCATATATTTT
CASSFPTHSGNTIYF
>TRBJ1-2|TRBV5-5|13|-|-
TGTGCCAGCAGCCCCGGGAAGACCTATGGCTACACCTTC
CASSPGKTYGYTF
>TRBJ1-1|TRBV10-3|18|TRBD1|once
TGTGCCATCAGTGAGTTGTGGGGACAGGGGGGGAGGAACACTGAAGCTTTCTTT
CAISELWGQGGRNTEAFF
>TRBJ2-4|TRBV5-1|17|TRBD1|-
TGCGCCAGCAGCTTGGCCTGGGCCGGGACAGGGGAAAACATTCAGTACTTC
CASSLAWAGTGENIQYF
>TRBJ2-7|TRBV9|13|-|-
TGTGCCAGCAGCGTGGGCTTCTCCTACGAGCAGTACTTC
CASSVGFSYEQYF
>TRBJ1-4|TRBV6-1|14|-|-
TGTGCCAGCACCGGGGGGGACGCCAATGAAAAACTGTTTTTT
CASTGGDANEKLFF
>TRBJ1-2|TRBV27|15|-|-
TGTGCCAGCAGTTTCAGGACGGCTCCGGGCTATGGCTACACCTTC
CASSFRTAPGYGYTF
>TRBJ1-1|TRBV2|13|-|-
TGTGCCAGCAGTGAAGGATACAACACTGAAGCTTTCTTT
CASSEGYNTEAFF
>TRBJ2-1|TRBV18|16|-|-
TGTGCCAGCTCACAACGGAGGGCTGGCTCCTACAATGAGCAGTTCTTC
CASSQRRAGSYNEQFF
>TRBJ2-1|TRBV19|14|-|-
TGTGCCAGTAGTCTTGGGACTGTTTACAATGAGCAGTTCTTC
CASSLGTVYNEQFF
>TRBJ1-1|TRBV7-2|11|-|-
TGTGCCAGCAGCTTAAATACTGAAGCTTTCTTT
CASSLNTEAFF
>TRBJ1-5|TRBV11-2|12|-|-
TGTGCCAGCAGCTCCCAGAAAAGCCCCGTGCATTTT
CASSSQKSPVHF
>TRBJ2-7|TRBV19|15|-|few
TGTGCCAGTAGTATAGTTGGCGAGAGCTCCTACGAGCAGTACTTC
CASSIVGESSYEQYF
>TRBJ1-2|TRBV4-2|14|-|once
TGTGCCAGCAGCCTACGGACAGATAACTATGGCTACACCTTC
CASSLRTDNYGYTF
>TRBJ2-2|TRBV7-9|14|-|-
TGTGCCAGCAGCTTGATGGGGATGGCCGGGGAGCTGTTTTTT
CASSLMGMAGELFF